Listed below are T cell receptor beta chains from one sample, sequenced in a study of OX40 agonist ivuxolimab in advanced cancers. Method: immunoSEQ multiplex PCR; TCRdb's copy keeps in-frame clones and lacks some. The data show tens of thousands of clones, with about 83% seen just once and more than 6.5% held by the top ten. The input for sequencing was CD4+ or CD8+ T cells sorted from blood, taken in a trial of the OX40 agonist ivuxolimab. The receptors come from an adult with an advanced solid tumor such as melanoma, head and neck, liver or kidney cancer. Each CDR3 is given without its conserved first and last residue.

TRBV11-2,TRBJ2-5,ASTTWGGGARSQETQY
TRBV9,TRBJ1-2,ASSLDSSNYGYT
TRBV27,TRBJ2-2,ASSPLTSTGPGELF
TRBV27,TRBJ2-7,ASTPGNRDGNYEQY
TRBV19,TRBJ2-7,ATSPSEGHYEQY
TRBV5-6,TRBJ1-1,ASSLGLFNTEAF
TRBV6-5,TRBJ2-1,ASSYGLAQF
TRBV7-6,TRBJ2-3,ASSFLALGTDTQY
TRBV7-2,TRBJ2-5,ASSLRSGIGETQY
TRBV7-2,TRBJ2-7,ASSLARGGPSYEQY
TRBV13,TRBJ2-1,ASSLAGETYNEQF
TRBV7-2,TRBJ2-3,ASSSQGLGDTQY
TRBV14,TRBJ1-2,ASSLQANYGYT
TRBV27,TRBJ2-7,ASSWGTGGYEQY
TRBV9,TRBJ1-6,ASSVSPSRGSSPLH
TRBV19,TRBJ2-7,ASSTDTEALAGGGEQY
TRBV5-6,TRBJ1-6,ASSLTRNSYNSPLH
TRBV7-9,TRBJ1-5,ASSADRDYSNQPQH
TRBV19,TRBJ2-3,ASSNLAGITDTQY
TRBV19,TRBJ1-1,ASSQAVGNTEAF
TRBV5-4,TRBJ1-2,ASSLQDRGYYGYT
TRBV7-2,TRBJ2-3,ASSSIDSPTDTQY
TRBV6-5,TRBJ1-2,ASSYSLIGANYGYT
TRBV7-3,TRBJ1-5,ASSLWSGQGNNQPQH